These T cell receptor beta chains were read from a single sample in a study of graft-versus-host responses after intestinal transplantation. Sequenced by immunoSEQ multiplex PCR; TCRdb stores in-frame clones only, minus some. The table shows around 100,000 clones, with 80% to 95% occurring only once. No antigen is known for these receptors. This material consisted of unstimulated CD8+ T cells sorted from spleen or lymph node cells, taken before intestinal transplant. The receptors originated from a human donor who received an intestinal transplant. CDR3s include the opening cysteine and the closing phenylalanine or tryptophan. The order of the fields is D gene, J gene, V gene, clone size, CDR3 DNA, CDR3 protein. A D gene is named only where the DNA matches it firmly. The size field is filled for only some rows; it gives once, few, many or a size class.

.	TRBJ1-2	TRBV7-9	.	.	CASSLDIYFGDLYGYTF
.	TRBJ2-3	TRBV2	once	TGTGCCAGGGCTGCTCGGGGGGCCACGGAAGATACGCAGTATTTT	CARAARGATEDTQYF
TRBD1	TRBJ2-7	TRBV4-2	few	TGTGCCAGCAGCCAGGCGACAGGGGACCCCTACGAGCAGTACTTC	CASSQATGDPYEQYF
.	TRBJ1-1	TRBV4-1	.	TGCGCCAGCAGCTTTCCCTCTCGGGTAAACACTGAAGCTTTCTTT	CASSFPSRVNTEAFF
.	TRBJ1-2	TRBV5-1	.	TGCGCCAGCAGCTTGGTAGTCGAAGGGGACTATGGCTACACCTTC	CASSLVVEGDYGYTF
.	TRBJ2-6	TRBV10-1	few	TGCGCCAGCAGTACCGCACAAAGTCGGGCCAACGTCCTGACTTTC	CASSTAQSRANVLTF
.	TRBJ2-5	TRBV7-3	.	TGTGCCAGCAGCTTAACAGTCCAGCCTCCCGGGACCCAGTACTTC	CASSLTVQPPGTQYF
.	TRBJ2-1	TRBV4-1	.	TGCGCCAGCAGCCCCACGGGGGTTCACAATGAGCAGTTCTTC	CASSPTGVHNEQFF
.	TRBJ2-3	TRBV9	.	TGTGCCAGCAGCGCCCGGGACTTCAGCACAGATACGCAGTATTTT	CASSARDFSTDTQYF
.	TRBJ2-7	TRBV4-2	.	TGTGCCAGCAGCCAAGGACAGCCATCCTACGAGCAGTACTTC	CASSQGQPSYEQYF
.	TRBJ1-5	TRBV5-1	.	TGCGCCAGCAGCTTGTTTGGAGATAGCAATCAGCCCCAGCATTTT	CASSLFGDSNQPQHF
.	TRBJ1-1	TRBV25-1	.	TGTGCCAGCTCCGGGGCTGAAGCTTTCTTT	CASSGAEAFF
.	TRBJ1-4	TRBV25-1	.	TGTGCCAGCAAGGCAGACAGTATTAATGAAAAACTGTTTTTT	CASKADSINEKLFF
TRBD2	TRBJ2-5	TRBV2	.	TGTGCCAGCAGCGGACTAGCCTTTCAAGAGACCCAGTACTTC	CASSGLAFQETQYF
.	TRBJ1-1	TRBV2	.	TGTGCCAGCAGTGTGGATCGGGAAAACCCGAACACTGAAGCTTTCTTT	CASSVDRENPNTEAFF
.	TRBJ2-2	TRBV11-2	.	TGTGCCAGCAGAATAGGTTCCACCGGGGAGCTGTTTTTT	CASRIGSTGELFF
TRBD2	TRBJ2-2	TRBV27	.	TGTGCCAGCAGTTTCGGACTAGCGGGGGGTATCGGGGAGCTGTTTTTT	CASSFGLAGGIGELFF
TRBD2	TRBJ2-3	TRBV7-9	.	TGTGCCAGCAGCGTTCTAGCGGGGGGTTCCACAGATACGCAGTATTTT	CASSVLAGGSTDTQYF
TRBD1	TRBJ2-7	TRBV2	.	TGTGCCAACGTAGTACAGGGGACCTACGAGCAGTACTTC	CANVVQGTYEQYF
.	TRBJ1-5	TRBV19	.	TGTGCCAGTGTCGATGGGGGAGGGTATCAGCCCCAGCATTTT	CASVDGGGYQPQHF
.	TRBJ1-4	TRBV2	.	TGTGCCAGCAGTGGCCCTGGGGACATTGCAACTAATGAAAAACTGTTTTTT	CASSGPGDIATNEKLFF
.	TRBJ2-7	TRBV30	.	TGTGCCTGGAGTGCAGACAGCTACGAGCAGTACTTC	CAWSADSYEQYF
.	TRBJ1-1	TRBV6-5	.	TGTGCCAGCAGTTGGGTGGGAATGAACACTGAAGCTTTCTTT	CASSWVGMNTEAFF
TRBD1	TRBJ1-1	TRBV7-9	.	TGTGCCAGCAGCATGACAGGGGGCTCTGAAGCTTTCTTT	CASSMTGGSEAFF
.	TRBJ2-3	TRBV9	.	TGTGCCAGCAGCGTAGAGGGTGGGGGACACACAGATACGCAGTATTTT	CASSVEGGGHTDTQYF